Presented here are 21 T cell receptor beta chains from one specimen sequenced in a study of blood T cell repertoires in COVID-19. Method: immunoSEQ multiplex PCR; TCRdb's copy keeps in-frame clones and lacks some. The sample gives 150,000 to 200,000 clones, around 76% of which show up once; over 7.5% is in the top ten. Source material: peripheral blood. The receptors were sampled from a woman aged 70-85 years with acute or convalescent COVID-19.

This clone was counted only a few times. This chain links TRBV19 with TRBJ1-4, with TRBD1 matching over 7 bases. The V gene's germline CDR1 is LNHDA and CDR2 SQIVND (reference sequence). The CDR3 has 18 residues. Trimming removed 7 bases from V and 1 base from J; junction bases left unmatched: 15. The CDR3 loop reads CASNSRDSWGVTNEKLFF. CDR3 in DNA: TGTGCCAGTAACAGTCGGGACAGTTGGGGCGTAACTAATGAAAAACTGTTTTTT.

The V and J genes are TRBV18 and TRBJ1-1; perhaps TRBD1 as D (6 bases). The V end was cut by 3 bases, the J end by 2 bases, with 13 bases between. The V gene's germline CDR1 is KGHSH and CDR2 LQKENI. The CDR3 totals 15 residues. DNA for the CDR3: TGTGCCAGCTCACCCGGACACGGGACAAACACTGAAGCTTTCTTT. Its translation: CASSPGHGTNTEAFF. The full variable domain, its missing parts supplied by reference TRBV18 and TRBJ1-1, is NAGVMQNPRHLVRRRGQEARLRCSPMKGHSHVYWYRQLPEEGLKFMVYLQKENIIDESGMPKERFSAEFPKEGPSILRIQQVVRGDSAAYFCASSPGHGTNTEAFFGQGTRLTVV.

This chain connects TRBV18 to TRBJ1-1, with D unclear. There are 14 residues in the CDR3. CDR1 KGHSH and CDR2 LQKENI come from the germline V gene. Trimming took 5 bases from V and 1 from J, leaving 11 bases between them. In DNA form, the CDR3 reads TGTGCCAGCTCAGAACTTACCGCGAACACTGAAGCTTTCTTT. Translated, it gives CASSELTANTEAFF.

This clone has only one observation. The V gene is TRBV21-1, the J gene TRBJ2-7; the table calls TRBD2, which could not be checked here. TRBV21-1 is a pseudogene locus. This CDR3 has 17 residues. CDR3 DNA sequence: TGTGCCAGCAGCAGGACTGATCATGAAACCCCACACTACGAGCAGTACTTC. It yields the protein CASSRTDHETPHYEQYF.

The CDR3 loop reads CASSYNRGGEQFF. As DNA, the CDR3 is TGTGCCAGCAGTTACAATAGGGGCGGTGAGCAGTTCTTC. V and J are TRBV6-2 or TRBV6-3 and TRBJ2-1, with D tentatively TRBD1 (5 bases). Per the germline V gene, CDR1 is MNHEY and CDR2 is SVGEGT. V was cut by 2 bases and J by 9 bases, with 11 bases left in between. The CDR3 is 13 residues long.

This sequence joins TRBV5-1 and TRBJ2-1, with 8 bases matching TRBD2. The CDR3 has 16 amino acids. Losses at the gene ends were 3 bases for V and 9 bases for J; bases not matched to a gene: 14. Per the germline V gene, CDR1 is SGHRS and CDR2 is YFSETQ. The CDR3 protein is CASSSTSGERYSEQFF. The CDR3, as DNA: TGCGCCAGCAGCTCCACTAGCGGCGAACGCTATTCTGAGCAGTTCTTC.

This clone was recorded only once. The rearrangement uses TRBV3-1 (or the pseudogene TRBV3-2) and TRBJ1-1; D gene unclear. The CDR3 spans 14 residues. The germline V gene encodes CDR1 LGHDT and CDR2 YNNKEL (reference sequence). With 3 bases removed from V and 0 bases from J, the gap between germline ends came to 8 bases. The CDR3 nucleotides are TGTGCCAGCAGCCACCCAGGCCTGAACACTGAAGCTTTCTTT. Its translation: CASSHPGLNTEAFF.

The chain links TRBV9 to TRBJ2-5, with 10 bases matching TRBD1. The V and J ends lost 3 bases and 2 bases, in that order; junction bases with no gene match: 4. Germline V gives CDR1 SGDLS, CDR2 YYNGEE. The CDR3 runs 15 residues. The CDR3 is CASSADRGWQETQYF. CDR3 in DNA: TGTGCCAGCAGCGCGGACAGGGGGTGGCAAGAGACCCAGTACTTC.

This sequence joins TRBV6-5 and TRBJ2-2, with unresolved D. V was clipped by 2 bases and J by 7 bases, with 11 bases between them. This CDR3 region has 14 residues. Germline CDR1 is MNHEY and CDR2 is SVGAGI. In DNA, the CDR3 is TGTGCCAGCAGTTACGCGCCCACGGGCGGGGAGCTGTTTTTT. Its protein product is CASSYAPTGGELFF.

The V call is TRBV28, the J call TRBJ2-5; the match to TRBD2 covers 11 bases. The V segment lost 8 bases and the J segment 4 bases; nucleotides outside the gene matches: 9. The germline gives CDR1 MDHEN, CDR2 SYDVKM. The CDR3 spans 15 residues. Here the CDR3 reads CASCSRLAGGETQYF. For the CDR3, the DNA is TGTGCCAGCTGCAGCAGGCTAGCGGGAGGAGAGACCCAGTACTTC. The full variable domain, rest sourced from reference TRBV28 and TRBJ2-5, is DVKVTQSSRYLVKRTGEKVFLECVQDMDHENMFWYRQDPGLGLRLIYFSYDVKMKEKGDIPEGYSVSREKKERFSLILESASTNQTSMYLCASCSRLAGGETQYFGPGTRLLVL.

The J gene is TRBJ1-5, the V gene TRBV6-4; D possibly corresponds to TRBD1 (5 bases). Germline V CDR1 and CDR2: MRHNA, SNTAGT. Trimming pared 4 bases from V and 1 base from J, leaving 11 bases between. The length of the CDR3 is 15 residues. CDR3 nucleotides: TGTGCCAGCAGTGGTCAGGGCAAGAGCAATCAGCCCCAGCATTTT. It codes for CASSGQGKSNQPQHF.

V usage is TRBV6-5 and J usage is TRBJ1-5; a weak D match, TRBD1 (6 bases). Trimming cost V 6 bases and J 4 bases, with 16 bases left between them. CDR1 is MNHEY and CDR2 is SVGAGI in the germline V gene. The CDR3 has 15 amino acids. Here the CDR3 reads CASRRTGTTNQPQHF. The CDR3 nucleotides are TGTGCCAGCAGGCGAACCGGGACAACTAATCAGCCCCAGCATTTT.

J is TRBJ2-1 and V is TRBV16, with a weak D call TRBD2 (6 bases). This CDR3 contains 17 residues. Germline V gives CDR1 KGHSY, CDR2 FQNENV. The V end was cut by 3 bases, the J end by 3 bases, with 18 bases between. The CDR3 coding sequence is TGTGCCAGCAGCCACGCCGCCCGGCGGGGTCGCTACAATGAGCAGTTCTTC. Encoded protein: CASSHAARRGRYNEQFF.

The CDR3 reads CASSSRGQGQNSPLHF. DNA for the CDR3: TGTGCCAGCAGCTCCAGGGGACAGGGACAAAATTCACCCCTCCACTTT. The gene calls are TRBV7-9 and TRBJ1-6; TRBD1 matches 9 bases. Trimming cost V 4 bases and J 7 bases; bases outside gene matches: 8. The germline V gene has CDR1 SEHNR and CDR2 FQNEAQ (reference sequence). The CDR3 covers 16 residues.

The chain combines TRBV18 with TRBJ2-1; 11 bases map to TRBD2. V shed 5 bases, J shed 2 bases, and the junction held 2 bases outside the gene matches. The CDR3 runs to 15 residues. Germline V gene sequence: CDR1 KGHSH, CDR2 LQKENI. This chain's CDR3 is CASSDSGGAYNEQFF. The DNA of the CDR3 is TGTGCCAGCTCAGATAGCGGGGGGGCCTACAATGAGCAGTTCTTC.

The chain joins TRBV6-2 or TRBV6-3 to TRBJ2-7; maybe TRBD2 (6 bases). The CDR3 spans 13 residues. From germline, CDR1 is MNHEY and CDR2 SVGEGT. Trimming removed 4 bases from V and 4 bases from J, with 11 bases in between. The CDR3 nucleotides read TGTGCCAGCAGTTCGGGGAGGTTTTACGAGCAGTACTTC. As protein: CASSSGRFYEQYF.

This rearrangement joins TRBV7-9 to TRBJ1-4; TRBD1 is a possible D gene (6 bases). Trimming took 6 bases from V and 1 from J, leaving 18 bases between them. This CDR3 has 17 residues. In germline, CDR1 is SEHNR, CDR2 FQNEAQ (reference sequence). The CDR3 nucleotides are TGTGCCAGCAGTAAAGGGGGTGAGGCTGGAACTAATGAAAAACTGTTTTTT. This gives the protein CASSKGGEAGTNEKLFF.

The gene calls are TRBV24-1 and TRBJ2-3; TRBD2 is a possible D gene (5 bases). Germline CDR1 is KGHDR and CDR2 is SFDVKD. This CDR3 spans 14 amino acids. V was clipped by 5 bases and J by 3 bases, with 11 bases between them. The DNA for the CDR3 is TGTGCCACCAGTGGAGGGTCCTGGACAGATACGCAGTATTTT. Residues: CATSGGSWTDTQYF.

The chain uses TRBV10-3 and TRBJ2-2; D is perhaps TRBD1 (5 bases). This CDR3 spans 16 amino acids. The V and J ends lost 2 bases and 6 bases respectively, with 16 bases between them. Germline CDR1 is ENHRY and CDR2 is SYGVKD. The CDR3 region is CAISERGPNPAGELFF. The CDR3 DNA reads TGTGCCATCAGTGAGAGGGGCCCTAACCCCGCCGGGGAGCTGTTTTTT.

The rearrangement links TRBV2 to TRBJ1-2; 8 positions agree with TRBD1. CDR3 length: 15 residues. With 6 bases clipped from V and 3 bases from J, the junction kept 9 bases outside the gene matches. The germline V gene encodes CDR1 SNHLY and CDR2 FYNNEI. The CDR3 loop reads CASRPRQGRDYGYTF. The DNA for the CDR3 is TGTGCCAGCAGGCCTAGACAGGGGCGGGACTATGGCTACACCTTC.

The V and J genes are TRBV7-2 and TRBJ2-1; 11 nucleotides align to TRBD2. Germline CDR1 SGHTA, CDR2 FQGNSA. CDR3 length: 15 amino acids. V lost 5 bases to trimming and J lost 8 bases; unmatched junction nucleotides: 8. This CDR3 is CASSTTSGSLDEQFF. The CDR3, as DNA: TGTGCCAGCAGCACCACTAGCGGGAGTTTGGATGAGCAGTTCTTC.